This T cell receptor (beta chain) originates from a study of T cell changes during pregnancy in multiple sclerosis. Sequencing used immunoSEQ multiplex PCR; TCRdb keeps in-frame clones, though not all of them. Here the sample spans around 70,000 clones, approximately 92% being singletons. Germline lookup yields CDR1 GTSNPN and CDR2 SVGIG (reference sequence). V shed 0 bases and J 10 bases; nucleotides not matched to a gene: 2. CDR3 length: 12 amino acids. This clone showed up just a few times. The specimen was peripheral blood, collected in the second trimester of pregnancy. This chain connects TRBV30 to TRBJ1-1; TRBD1 agrees at 10 bases. This clonotype was obtained from a female donor with multiple sclerosis, enrolled in a pregnancy study. CDR3 loop: CAWSVRDRGAFF. The CDR3 DNA reads as TGTGCCTGGAGTGTAAGGGACAGGGGAGCTTTCTTT.